This T cell receptor beta chain was captured by sequencing in a study of cytomegalovirus exposure and HLA in healthy donors. Findings and limits, study-wide: Later analysis associated a missense DCLRE1C variant with TCR beta V- and J-gene trimming.

Looked up from germline, CDR1 is LNHDA and CDR2 is SQIVND (reference sequence). V lost 2 bases and J lost 0, with 17 bases in between. The CDR3 has 18 residues. Researchers ran the PCR with 60 Vbeta and 13 Jbeta primers. The data were produced by immunoSEQ multiplex PCR, yet TCRdb's version contains in-frame clones alone and is incomplete. The sample's table shows some 82,000 clones. Worth noting for this clone: Its antigen is currently unknown.

Input material: PBMCs. The clonotype was recovered from a woman aged 25 to 39 in good health and CMV-seronegative. The chain couples TRBV19 to TRBJ1-5; D not resolved. The CDR3 DNA sequence: TGTGCCAGTAGTATAAGTGGCAGGATCCGTTTTAGCAATCAGCCCCAGCATTTT. This encodes CASSISGRIRFSNQPQHF. Looking up the rest from reference TRBV19 and TRBJ1-5 gives the full variable domain: DGGITQSPKYLFRKEGQNVTLSCEQNLNHDAMYWYRQDPGQGLRLIYYSQIVNDFQKGDIAEGYSVSREKKESFPLTVTSAQKNPTAFYLCASSISGRIRFSNQPQHFGDGTRLSIL.